This T cell receptor beta chain was found in a study of blood T cell repertoires in COVID-19. The CDR3 is 15 amino acids. The germline V gene has CDR1 SGHRS and CDR2 YFSETQ. V lost 2 bases to trimming and J lost 4 bases; unmatched junction nucleotides: 5. Sequenced by immunoSEQ multiplex PCR; TCRdb stores in-frame clones only, minus some. The sample shows about 350,000 clones, roughly 87% of them seen only once. Sample: peripheral blood. This receptor was identified in a woman aged 60-75 years with COVID-19, enrolled during active disease. The chain recombines TRBV5-1 with TRBJ2-3; 9 nucleotides align to TRBD2. In nucleotides, the CDR3 is TGCGCCAGCAGCTTAAGCGGGGGGATGTCAGATACGCAGTATTTT. This codes for CASSLSGGMSDTQYF.